Sequencing of this TCR beta chain was carried out in a study of shared clonotypes between healthy human individuals. Produced via immunoSEQ multiplex PCR; TCRdb's table is partial and in-frame only. The table lists 2,500,000 or so clones, just under 95% of them singletons. The J segment lost 0 bases and the V segment lost 1 base, leaving 4 bases of the junction unmatched. There are 16 residues in the CDR3. The germline gives CDR1 SGHNT, CDR2 YYREEE (reference sequence). The sequence was obtained from a man between 18 and 29 years old in good health. Some clones in this sample may be carry-over from other donors' samples. The chain links TRBV5-4 to TRBJ2-1; 7 positions agree with TRBD2. Sequenced sample: naive CD4+ T cells from PBMCs. Documented subset: CD45RA+ positively selected. Written as DNA, the CDR3 is TGTGCCAGCAGCTTGCGGGGGGACCTCTCCTACAATGAGCAGTTCTTC. Translating gives CASSLRGDLSYNEQFF.